Following are 12 T cell receptor beta chains from one sample sequenced in a study of cytomegalovirus exposure and HLA in healthy donors. The primer mix had 60 Vbeta and 13 Jbeta primers. Libraries were prepared by immunoSEQ multiplex PCR; TCRdb keeps only in-frame clonotypes and omits some of them. The sample consists of 140,000 or so clones, around 67% of them appearing once. Sequenced: PBMCs. All receptors come from a man aged 18 to 29 in good health and CMV-seropositive.

The CDR3 is CAAKGLAGTISDTQYF. The CDR3 DNA reads as TGTGCCGCTAAAGGACTAGCGGGGACCATCTCAGATACGCAGTATTTT. This chain joins TRBV10-3 and TRBJ2-3; 12 bases agree with TRBD2. Unmatched junction bases numbered 13, after V lost 11 bases and J lost 4 bases. CDR1 and CDR2 from the germline V gene are ENHRY and SYGVKD. CDR3 length equals 16 residues.

The genes are TRBV7-9 and TRBJ2-3, with D unclear. Germline V gene data show CDR1 as SEHNR and CDR2 as FQNEAQ (reference sequence). The V end lost 7 bases, the J end lost 6 bases, and 5 bases lay between the germline ends. CDR3 length: 10 amino acids. The CDR3 DNA is TGTGCCAGCAAGAGTGATACGCAGTATTTT. This codes for CASKSDTQYF.

The chain recombines TRBV5-1 with TRBJ2-1, with 13 bases lining up with TRBD2. V was pared by 4 bases and J by 8 bases, with 9 bases of the junction left unmatched. The germline gives CDR1 SGHRS, CDR2 YFSETQ. The CDR3 has 16 residues. The CDR3 reads CASSLGGLAGVYEQFF. The DNA for the CDR3 is TGCGCCAGCAGCCTGGGAGGACTAGCGGGAGTCTATGAGCAGTTCTTC.

The rearrangement uses TRBV2 and TRBJ1-3; no clear D gene. Per germline, CDR1 SNHLY and CDR2 FYNNEI. This CDR3 contains 12 residues. With 1 base removed from V and 10 bases from J, the gap between germline ends came to 8 bases. CDR3 loop: CASSEGPGTIYF. The CDR3 DNA follows: TGTGCCAGCAGTGAAGGACCCGGGACCATATATTTT.

The gene calls are TRBV27 and TRBJ1-3; D possibly corresponds to TRBD1 (6 bases). Germline values: CDR1 MNHEY, CDR2 SMNVEV (reference sequence). The CDR3 totals 14 residues. The V gene lost 6 bases and the J gene lost 3 bases, with 12 bases spanning the gap. CDR3 sequence: CASRRQGGGNTIYF. CDR3 DNA sequence: TGTGCCAGCAGGAGACAAGGGGGTGGAAACACCATATATTTT.

The CDR3 reads CASSLGQGTSYGYTF. For the CDR3, the DNA is TGTGCCAGCAGTCTCGGACAGGGTACGTCCTATGGCTACACCTTC. This chain connects TRBV7-8 to TRBJ1-2; 8 bases align to TRBD1. V was pared by 6 bases and J by 4 bases, with 10 bases of the junction left unmatched. Per the germline V gene, CDR1 is SGHVS and CDR2 is FQNEAQ. This CDR3 is built from 15 residues.

As for this clone: The junction departs from the called germline gene at one end, perhaps through a read error. The chain employs TRBV13 and TRBJ2-2; the D gene is possibly TRBD1 (5 bases). The length of the CDR3 is 15 residues. The germline V gene encodes CDR1 PRHDT and CDR2 FYEKMQ (reference sequence). CDR3 DNA sequence: TGTGCCAGCAGCGTAGGTGGACACGTCACCGGGGAGCTGTTTTTT. Its protein is CASSVGGHVTGELFF.

CDR3 bases: TGTGCCAGCAGCTTAGATAGAGACACTGAAGCTTTCTTT. Translated: CASSLDRDTEAFF. This chain links TRBV11-3 with TRBJ1-1; D is uncertain. V was pared by 0 bases and J by 3 bases, with 5 bases between. This CDR3 comprises 13 residues. Germline V gives CDR1 SGHNT, CDR2 YENEEA.

The sample holds one count of this clone. The chain combines TRBV6-5 with TRBJ2-2, with D possibly TRBD2 on 6 matching bases. Per germline, CDR1 MNHEY and CDR2 SVGAGI. The V and J ends lost 6 bases and 6 bases respectively, with 11 bases between them. The CDR3 consists of 13 residues. The CDR3 loop reads CASRNAGPGELFF. CDR3 sequence (DNA): TGTGCCAGCAGAAACGCGGGGCCCGGGGAGCTGTTTTTT.

In nucleotides, the CDR3 is TGTGCCAGCAGTTCACAGAACACCGGGGAGCTGTTTTTT. It yields the protein CASSSQNTGELFF. The chain joins TRBV28 to TRBJ2-2, with unresolved D. Germline-derived CDR1 and CDR2 are MDHEN and SYDVKM. This CDR3 comprises 13 residues. V was trimmed by 4 bases and J by 1 base, leaving 4 bases between them.

The chain carries TRBV19 and TRBJ2-7; TRBD1 might be the D (5 bases). V lost 3 bases to trimming and J lost 4 bases, with 16 bases between them. The CDR3 length is 15 residues. Germline-derived CDR1 and CDR2 are LNHDA and SQIVND (reference sequence). CDR3 DNA: TGTGCCAGTAGTATGATGGGGCAGCAAGGATACGAGCAGTACTTC. This translates into CASSMMGQQGYEQYF.

The chain joins TRBV30 to TRBJ1-4; 12 bases fit TRBD1. Germline loops: CDR1 GTSNPN, CDR2 SVGIG (reference sequence). J lost 3 bases, V lost 2 bases, and 7 bases had no gene match. The CDR3 spans 17 residues. CDR3: CAWSKGTGGPANEKLFF. The CDR3 bases are TGTGCCTGGAGTAAAGGGACAGGGGGCCCGGCTAATGAAAAACTGTTTTTT.